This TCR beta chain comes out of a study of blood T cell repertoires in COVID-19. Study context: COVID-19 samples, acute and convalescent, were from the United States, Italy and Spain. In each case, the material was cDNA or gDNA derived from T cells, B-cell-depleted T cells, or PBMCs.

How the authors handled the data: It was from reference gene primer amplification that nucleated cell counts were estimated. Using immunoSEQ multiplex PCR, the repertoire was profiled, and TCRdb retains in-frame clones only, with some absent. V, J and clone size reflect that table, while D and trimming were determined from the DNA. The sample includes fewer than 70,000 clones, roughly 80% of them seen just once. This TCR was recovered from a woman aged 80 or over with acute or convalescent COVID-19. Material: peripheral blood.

Here the CDR3 DNA reads TGTGCCAGCAGTTTTCGGGCCTTGGACAGGGCCTATGGCTACACCTTC. Protein: CASSFRALDRAYGYTF. The chain is built from TRBV27 and TRBJ1-2; 8 nucleotides agree with TRBD1. Germline V gives CDR1 MNHEY, CDR2 SMNVEV (reference sequence). The CDR3 covers 16 residues. V shed 3 bases and J 4 bases; nucleotides not matched to a gene: 10.